Listed below are T cell receptor beta chains from one sample, sequenced in a study of identical twins. TCRdb processed the 5' RACE reads anew with MiXCR; each CDR3 protein has one entry. The table records some 200,000 distinct CDR3 sequences, around 6.8% of them present only once. Separately, the same data were catalogued under a study of yellow fever vaccine responses in identical twins.

The sequencing sample was made of memory (CD45RO+) T cells sorted from blood. These receptors originate from a woman younger than 30 in good health. Both conserved end residues are part of each CDR3. Fields, in order: J gene, clone size, V gene, D gene, CDR3 DNA, CDR3 protein. D genes are given only for firm matches. Clone size appears in some rows only: once, few, many, or a class for an expanded clone.

TRBJ1-3	few	TRBV5-1	TRBD1	TGCGCCAGCAGCTTGAAGGTCAGGGGGGACACCATATATTTT	CASSLKVRGDTIYF
TRBJ2-3	many	TRBV29-1	-	TGCAGCGTTGGGGCAGAAGGTAGCACAGATACGCAGTATTTT	CSVGAEGSTDTQYF
TRBJ2-3	many	TRBV11-2	-	TGTGCCAGCGCAAGAGATACGCAGTATTTT	CASARDTQYF
TRBJ1-1	-	TRBV29-1	TRBD1	TGCAGCGTCCCCAGACAGGGCGGACTGAACACTGAAGCTTTCTTT	CSVPRQGGLNTEAFF
TRBJ2-5	many	TRBV7-8	-	TGTGCCAGCAGCGAGCGGGAGACCCAGTACTTC	CASSERETQYF
TRBJ2-1	many	TRBV10-3	-	TGTGCCATCAGTGAGTCCGGGCGCATATCCAATGAGCAGTTCTTC	CAISESGRISNEQFF
TRBJ2-7	few	TRBV6-2/TRBV6-3	TRBD2	TGTGCCAGCAGCTCTACGTGGGGGGGAAATACCTACGAGCAGTACTTC	CASSSTWGGNTYEQYF
TRBJ1-6	many	TRBV13	-	TGTGCCAGCAGCCCCCGAGGGAGGGGAGGTTCACCCCTCCACTTT	CASSPRGRGGSPLHF
TRBJ2-7	few	TRBV11-2	TRBD2	TGTGCCAGCAGCTTAGATCCGGGAGGCAACGAGCAGTACTTC	CASSLDPGGNEQYF
TRBJ2-5	-	TRBV11-2	-	TGTGCCAGCAGCTTAGCGGGAGCCCAAGAGACCCAGTACTTC	CASSLAGAQETQYF
TRBJ2-7	many	TRBV12-3/TRBV12-4	-	TGTGCCAGCAGGGAAAAGGACAGACCAATCTCCTACGAGCAGTACTTC	CASREKDRPISYEQYF
TRBJ2-1	many	TRBV7-8	TRBD2	TGTGCCAGCAGCTTAGGTAGGGCTAGCGGGAGTATTGAGCAGTTCTTC	CASSLGRASGSIEQFF
TRBJ1-1	-	TRBV6-5	-	TGTGCCAGCAGTTACGCGACGAACACTGAAGCTTTCTTT	CASSYATNTEAFF
TRBJ2-3	few	TRBV6-1	-	TGTGCCAGTCGACGGGAAGAAGGTACGGGCACAGATACGCAGTATTTT	CASRREEGTGTDTQYF
TRBJ2-1	few	TRBV4-2	TRBD2	TGTGCCAGCAGCCTCGGGACTAGCGGGAGCGGTGGTGAGCAGTTCTTC	CASSLGTSGSGGEQFF
TRBJ1-4	many	TRBV9	-	TGTGCCAGCAGCGTAGGGACAGAGTTTAATGAAAAACTGTTTTTT	CASSVGTEFNEKLFF
TRBJ1-5	many	TRBV12-3/TRBV12-4	-	TGTGCCAGCAGTCGGACAGCCGTCGATCAGCCCCAGCATTTT	CASSRTAVDQPQHF
TRBJ2-3	few	TRBV20-1	TRBD2	TGCAGTGCCCCGATTAGCGGGAGATCAGATACGCAGTATTTT	CSAPISGRSDTQYF
TRBJ2-3	-	TRBV28	TRBD1	TGTGCCAGGATACCAAAACCGGGACAGCCTCGACCAGATACGCAGTATTTT	CARIPKPGQPRPDTQYF
TRBJ2-1	-	TRBV6-6	-	TGTGCCAGCATGGTAGACAGGTCTGAGCAGTTCTTC	CASMVDRSEQFF
TRBJ2-3	many	TRBV12-3/TRBV12-4	-	TGTGCCAGCAGTTTAACAGCCCCAACAGATACGCAGTATTTT	CASSLTAPTDTQYF
TRBJ2-3	few	TRBV19	TRBD1	TGTGCCAGTACGGGACAGGGGACAGATACGCAGTATTTT	CASTGQGTDTQYF
TRBJ2-1	-	TRBV20-1	TRBD1	TGCAGTGCCTCTAGTGTGGGACAGGGATCCTACAATGAGCAGTTCTTC	CSASSVGQGSYNEQFF
TRBJ2-2	few	TRBV7-2	-	TGTGCCAGCAGGGTGGGGAGGACCGGGGAGCTGTTTTTT	CASRVGRTGELFF
TRBJ2-7	many	TRBV25-1	TRBD1	TGTGCCAGCAGCGGAACAGGGGGCCAGGACGAGCAGTACTTC	CASSGTGGQDEQYF
TRBJ1-2	-	TRBV7-9	-	TGTGCCAGCAGCTCGGCGGACTATGGCTACACCTTC	CASSSADYGYTF
TRBJ2-6	-	TRBV5-1	TRBD2	TGCGCCAGCAGCTTGAGCGGGGTGCGGTTACCTGGGGCCAACGTCCTGACTTTC	CASSLSGVRLPGANVLTF
TRBJ1-2	-	TRBV27	-	TGTGCCAGCAGTTTAACAGGGTTGGAAACAGCTAACTATGGCTACACCTTC	CASSLTGLETANYGYTF
TRBJ1-1	few	TRBV9	TRBD1	TGTGCCAGCAGCGTACGACAGGGACGATCGATGAACACTGAAGCTTTCTTT	CASSVRQGRSMNTEAFF
TRBJ2-1	many	TRBV5-1	TRBD2	TGCGCCAGCAGCTTGGCGGCTAGCGGGGAACTCGATGAGCAGTTCTTC	CASSLAASGELDEQFF
TRBJ2-6	-	TRBV5-6	-	TGTGCCAGCAGCTTAAGGCAGGGTACCACCGGGGCCAACGTCCTGACTTTC	CASSLRQGTTGANVLTF
TRBJ2-7	few	TRBV6-2/TRBV6-3	TRBD2	TGTGCCAGCAGGAGAAGACTAGCGGCCTCTTTCTCCTACGAGCAGTACTTC	CASRRRLAASFSYEQYF
TRBJ2-3	few	TRBV2	-	TGTGCCAGCAGTGAATCCGGAGATACGCAGTATTTT	CASSESGDTQYF
TRBJ2-1	-	TRBV5-1	TRBD1	TGCGCCAGCAACCTGCCGGGACAGGGGTATAATGAGCAGTTCTTC	CASNLPGQGYNEQFF
TRBJ2-1	many	TRBV6-5	-	TGTGCCAGCAGTTACACCGGGGGCTCCTACAATGAGCAGTTCTTC	CASSYTGGSYNEQFF
TRBJ2-2	many	TRBV12-3/TRBV12-4	TRBD1	TGTGCCAGCAGTCTAACAGGGGGCTGGGCCGGGGAGCTGTTTTTT	CASSLTGGWAGELFF
TRBJ2-2	-	TRBV4-1	TRBD1	TGCGCCAGCAGCCAAGATCGAACAGGGGTTCCCGGGGAGCTGTTTTTT	CASSQDRTGVPGELFF
TRBJ1-2	-	TRBV11-1	-	TGTGCCAGCAGCTTAGGAGGCAGTCAGCGACGTGGCTACACCTTC	CASSLGGSQRRGYTF
TRBJ2-1	many	TRBV9	-	TGTGCCAGCAGCGTAGGCCTAGTGAAGGGGAATGAGCAGTTCTTC	CASSVGLVKGNEQFF
TRBJ1-1	-	TRBV6-1	-	TGTGCCAGCAGGGATGGTCAGTTGAACACTGAAGCTTTCTTT	CASRDGQLNTEAFF
TRBJ2-2	many	TRBV7-2	-	TGTGCCAGCAGCTTTAACAGCGTCGGCCGCACCGGGGAGCTGTTTTTT	CASSFNSVGRTGELFF
TRBJ2-1	many	TRBV24-1	TRBD2	TGTGCCACCAGTGATTCTAGCGGGAGGGATTACAATGAGCAGTTCTTC	CATSDSSGRDYNEQFF
TRBJ2-2	many	TRBV29-1	TRBD2	TGCAGCGTGAGGGGACTAGCGGGGGGAACGAACACCGGGGAGCTGTTTTTT	CSVRGLAGGTNTGELFF
TRBJ2-4	few	TRBV15	-	TGTGCCACCAGCAGAGGGGACTTTGACATTCAGTACTTC	CATSRGDFDIQYF
TRBJ2-1	many	TRBV7-9	TRBD1	TGTGCCAGCAGCTTAGCGGGTGGACAGGCTGTTGGGCAGTTCTTC	CASSLAGGQAVGQFF
TRBJ2-7	many	TRBV3-1	TRBD2	TGTGCCAGCAGTCGACTAGCGGGATGGGGCGAGCAGTACTTC	CASSRLAGWGEQYF
TRBJ2-2	few	TRBV10-1	-	TGCGCCAGCGCGGACCAGCGTCACGGGGAGCTGTTTTTT	CASADQRHGELFF
TRBJ1-1	few	TRBV29-1	-	TGCAGCGGATCCGTGGGCCTGAACACTGAAGCTTTCTTT	CSGSVGLNTEAFF
TRBJ2-3	-	TRBV5-4	-	TGTGCCAGCAGCTTGGAAGCCTGGGGGGAAGATACGCAGTATTTT	CASSLEAWGEDTQYF
TRBJ1-6	few	TRBV3-1	-	TGTGCCAGCAGCCAAGATTTCGGGTCTCGGTCACCCCTCCACTTT	CASSQDFGSRSPLHF
TRBJ2-2	-	TRBV20-1	TRBD1	TGCAGTGCTAGAGGACAGGGGCGGACCGGGGAGCTGTTTTTT	CSARGQGRTGELFF
TRBJ2-2	many	TRBV6-5	TRBD1	TGTGCCAGCAGTTCCGCCCTGGCAGGAACGGGACAGGGTTTGGCCGGGGAGCTGTTTTTT	CASSSALAGTGQGLAGELFF
TRBJ2-7	few	TRBV7-2	-	TGTGCCAGCAGCTTAGTTTCTACGGGAGAGCAGTACTTC	CASSLVSTGEQYF
TRBJ2-7	-	TRBV7-9	TRBD2	TGTGCCAGCAGCCCCCACTTCTCTAGCGGCCCCTACGAGCAGTACTTC	CASSPHFSSGPYEQYF